The T cell receptor beta chain under discussion was sequenced for a study of T cells after yellow fever vaccination. This clonotype has only a few counts. After removal of 6 bases from V and 3 bases from J, the junction contained 8 bases not matched to a gene. CDR1 and CDR2 from the germline V gene are SQVTM and ANQGSEA. The CDR3 extends over 15 amino acids. Each CDR3 protein is one row after TCRdb ran MiXCR on the 5' RACE reads. The table has 250,000 to 300,000 distinct CDR3 sequences, 10% to 15% seen once. This receptor was taken from a man aged 30 to 45 who received the YFV17D yellow fever vaccine. The J gene is TRBJ2-1, the V gene TRBV29-1; 10 bases match TRBD2. Source: CD4+ T cells sorted from PBMCs, taken 45 days after the yellow fever booster vaccination. This CDR3 reads CSVAPSGSVYNEQFF. The CDR3 region has the DNA TGCAGCGTGGCCCCTAGCGGGAGTGTCTACAATGAGCAGTTCTTC.